These T cell receptor beta chains were read from a single sample in a study of vaccination effects on CD4 cells after COVID-19. Only in-frame clones appear in the TCRdb table, and some are missing; sequencing was by immunoSEQ multiplex PCR. The sample lists under 70,000 clones, around three quarters seen once, with roughly 6% in the top ten. Their antigens are not known. The starting material was CD4+ T cells from PBMCs cultured with HIV peptides, obtained before COVID-19 vaccination. The receptors here all came from a human donor who had a prior SARS-CoV-2 infection. The CDR3 runs from the conserved cysteine through the conserved F or W. Fields, in order: J gene, V gene, CDR3 protein.

j_gene: TRBJ2-5; v_gene: TRBV11-2; CDR3aa: CASSLDRGGQETQYF
j_gene: TRBJ1-1; v_gene: TRBV6-5; CDR3aa: CASSYVQNTEAFF
j_gene: TRBJ1-1; v_gene: TRBV6-5; CDR3aa: CASSSPDRAEAFF
j_gene: TRBJ2-3; v_gene: TRBV6-2/TRBV6-3; CDR3aa: CASSLLRTGTDTQYF
j_gene: TRBJ2-3; v_gene: TRBV5-1; CDR3aa: CASRRNPRVLTDTQYF
j_gene: TRBJ1-1; v_gene: TRBV7-9; CDR3aa: CASSSGQGTTEAFF
j_gene: TRBJ2-2; v_gene: TRBV30; CDR3aa: CAWSVIGAGELFF
j_gene: TRBJ1-4; v_gene: TRBV4-1; CDR3aa: CASSQGVVRAEKLFF
j_gene: TRBJ1-4; v_gene: TRBV18; CDR3aa: CASSPIRGAGEKLFF
j_gene: TRBJ1-1; v_gene: TRBV7-2; CDR3aa: CASSLARVFTEAFF
j_gene: TRBJ2-6; v_gene: TRBV11-3; CDR3aa: CASSLGGSGANVLTF
j_gene: TRBJ2-5; v_gene: TRBV9; CDR3aa: CASSVATGGKETQYF
j_gene: TRBJ2-7; v_gene: TRBV11-3; CDR3aa: CASSYAVSYEQYF
j_gene: TRBJ1-5; v_gene: TRBV2; CDR3aa: CASNSEGGQPQHF
j_gene: TRBJ1-2; v_gene: TRBV9; CDR3aa: CASSPRGTPYGYTF
j_gene: TRBJ2-5; v_gene: TRBV5-1; CDR3aa: CASGGGLATVEETQYF
j_gene: TRBJ1-5; v_gene: TRBV5-8; CDR3aa: CASSLGRRGLEPQHF
j_gene: TRBJ2-7; v_gene: TRBV5-4; CDR3aa: CASSAGTEYEQYF
j_gene: TRBJ1-5; v_gene: TRBV11-3; CDR3aa: CASSPLRRGARSTQHF
j_gene: TRBJ1-1; v_gene: TRBV5-8; CDR3aa: CASNRQRNTEAFF
j_gene: TRBJ1-2; v_gene: TRBV7-9; CDR3aa: CASSFTQTAQSKGYGYTF
j_gene: TRBJ2-3; v_gene: TRBV11-3; CDR3aa: CASSQAGADTQYF
j_gene: TRBJ2-3; v_gene: TRBV5-1; CDR3aa: CASSTSGGTDTQYF
j_gene: TRBJ2-3; v_gene: TRBV4-2; CDR3aa: CASSQAVGSPTDTQYF
j_gene: TRBJ2-1; v_gene: TRBV7-9; CDR3aa: CASSPLAGAYNEQFF
j_gene: TRBJ1-2; v_gene: TRBV18; CDR3aa: CASSPLEALDGYTF
j_gene: TRBJ2-2; v_gene: TRBV2; CDR3aa: CASSEYPGPERELFF
j_gene: TRBJ1-1; v_gene: TRBV12-3/TRBV12-4; CDR3aa: CASSRRGNTEAFF
j_gene: TRBJ1-5; v_gene: TRBV15; CDR3aa: CATSRVELPPQHF
j_gene: TRBJ2-1; v_gene: TRBV6-5; CDR3aa: CASSYRGIYNEQFF
j_gene: TRBJ1-2; v_gene: TRBV3-1/TRBV3-2; CDR3aa: CASSLRTGGGDTF
j_gene: TRBJ1-5; v_gene: TRBV2; CDR3aa: CASSDSGRSNQPQHF
j_gene: TRBJ2-3; v_gene: TRBV18; CDR3aa: CASSPLAGRSDHTDTQYF
j_gene: TRBJ2-3; v_gene: TRBV4-2; CDR3aa: CASSQDRGLDTQYF
j_gene: TRBJ2-7; v_gene: TRBV6-6; CDR3aa: CASSRSISVSYEQYF
j_gene: TRBJ2-7; v_gene: TRBV18; CDR3aa: CASSPLGLAGGYEQYF
j_gene: TRBJ2-1; v_gene: TRBV4-2; CDR3aa: CASSQVSGASSYNEQFF
j_gene: TRBJ2-7; v_gene: TRBV4-2; CDR3aa: CASSPQHTTSAVQYF
j_gene: TRBJ2-7; v_gene: TRBV7-9; CDR3aa: CASSFTRGSNEQYF
j_gene: TRBJ2-3; v_gene: TRBV2; CDR3aa: CASSVAGVTDTQYF
j_gene: TRBJ2-3; v_gene: TRBV7-2; CDR3aa: CASSLSFGTDTQYF
j_gene: TRBJ2-3; v_gene: TRBV7-2; CDR3aa: CASSPGSTSWGDTQYF